This entry features one TCR beta chain sequence. Its antigen is unknown. This sample stems from a study of radiotherapy plus CTLA-4 blockade in lung cancer. On the study more broadly: Among patients, under 20% showed objective responses, and approximately 31% had disease control.

The CDR3 length is 18 residues. The trim removed 5 bases at V and 3 bases at J, leaving 13 bases unmatched. From germline, CDR1 is SNHLY and CDR2 FYNNEI. Measured with immunoSEQ multiplex PCR; TCRdb has only the in-frame clones, and not every one. This sample carries roughly 13,000 clones, about 89% of them seen once, and the ten largest clones take roughly an eighth. Points from the study as a whole: Increased serum interferon-beta after radiation also reportedly predicted response strongly. After radiotherapy and ipilimumab, tumor-derived clones expanded in peripheral blood.

Focal radiation and CTLA-4 blockade (ipilimumab) were tested in chemo-refractory metastatic non-small-cell lung cancer patients. The sequence was obtained from a human donor with non-small cell lung cancer that progressed on radiotherapy plus ipilimumab. Some clones in this sample may be carry-over from other donors' samples. V usage is TRBV2 and J usage is TRBJ2-1; 10 positions match TRBD2. The sample was peripheral blood, taken from a patient treated with radiotherapy plus ipilimumab. The CDR3 protein is CASSPWLAGVFNYNEQFF. CDR3 nucleotides: TGTGCCAGCAGTCCGTGGCTAGCGGGAGTCTTCAACTACAATGAGCAGTTCTTC.